A single sample is the source of the 27 T cell receptor beta chains below, sequenced in a study of T-cell reconstitution after alpha-beta-depleted transplantation in children. The TCRbeta library was prepared with unique molecular identifiers. TCRdb called the PCR reads again in MiXCR, with one record for every CDR3 protein. The data contain about 410,000 distinct CDR3 sequences, around 21% of them singletons. The sample here was PBMCs from the stem cell graft donor, taken from the stem cell graft. Every receptor here comes from a human donor who donated a stem cell graft to a child with acute myeloid leukemia.

At least ten counts were recorded for this clonotype. The chain recombines TRBV29-1 with TRBJ2-5, with D hard to call. Germline CDR1 reads SQVTM; CDR2 reads ANQGSEA. With 0 bases removed from V and 7 bases from J, the gap between germline ends came to 9 bases. The CDR3 sequence is 12 residues long. Here the CDR3 reads CSVEDIKGTQYF. CDR3 DNA: TGCAGCGTTGAAGACATTAAGGGGACCCAGTACTTC.

V and J are TRBV12-3 or TRBV12-4 and TRBJ2-7; D uncertain. Trimming cost V 5 bases and J 3 bases, with 17 bases left between them. CDR3 length: 15 residues. The CDR3 DNA is TGTGCCAGCAGTACTGTAGGTTCGAACAACTACGAGCAGTACTTC. Protein product: CASSTVGSNNYEQYF.

This clonotype was seen ten or more times. This rearrangement joins TRBV20-1 to TRBJ2-2; 7 bases are shared with TRBD1. Per germline, CDR1 DFQATT and CDR2 SNEGSKA (reference sequence). The ends lost 3 bases at V and 5 bases at J; junction bases unmatched: 6. This CDR3 spans 14 amino acids. CDR3 bases: TGCAGTGCTAGCGACAGGGTTCGGACCGGGGAGCTGTTTTTT. Translating it yields CSASDRVRTGELFF.

The chain combines TRBV12-3 or TRBV12-4 with TRBJ2-7; D is tentatively TRBD1 or TRBD2 (5 bases each). The V end lost 2 bases, the J end lost 0 bases, and 14 bases lay between the germline ends. The CDR3 length is 16 residues. CDR3 sequence (DNA): TGTGCCAGCAGTTTAAGGATGGGGGAAAGCTCCTACGAGCAGTACTTC. This encodes CASSLRMGESSYEQYF.

V gene TRBV9 combines with J gene TRBJ2-3; unclear D gene. Looked up from germline, CDR1 is SGDLS and CDR2 is YYNGEE. V was shortened by 0 bases and J by 5 bases, with 13 bases between the two germline ends. There are 15 residues in the CDR3. CDR3 nucleotide sequence: TGTGCCAGCAGCGTAGGCGGCGTGCGAGGAGATACGCAGTATTTT. It encodes CASSVGGVRGDTQYF.

This clonotype turned up a few times. CDR3 protein: CASSLMFETGNVETQYF. Written as DNA, the CDR3 is TGTGCCAGCAGTTTAATGTTCGAGACAGGGAACGTGGAGACCCAGTACTTC. The J gene is TRBJ2-5, the V gene TRBV27; 7 bases agree with TRBD1. V was pared by 2 bases and J by 5 bases, with 14 bases of the junction left unmatched. This CDR3 has 17 amino acids. Looked up from germline, CDR1 is MNHEY and CDR2 is SMNVEV (reference sequence).

The chain uses TRBV5-1 and TRBJ2-6; D is ambiguous. CDR3 length: 15 amino acids. V was trimmed by 4 bases and J by 1 base, leaving 9 bases between them. The germline CDR1 and CDR2 sequences are SGHRS and YFSETQ. DNA for the CDR3: TGCGCCAGCAGCCATGTCCGTTCTGGGGCCAACGTCCTGACTTTC. Its protein is CASSHVRSGANVLTF. Variable domain in full (rest from reference TRBV5-1 and TRBJ2-6): KAGVTQTPRYLIKTRGQQVTLSCSPISGHRSVSWYQQTPGQGLQFLFEYFSETQRNKGNFPGRFSGRQFSNSRSEMNVSTLELGDSALYLCASSHVRSGANVLTFGAGSRLTVL.

The chain has TRBV7-2 and TRBJ2-7; 8 bases are a match to TRBD2. V lost 4 bases to trimming and J lost 1 base; unmatched junction nucleotides: 3. The CDR3 runs 14 residues. CDR1 SGHTA and CDR2 FQGNSA come from the germline V gene. The CDR3 region has the DNA TGTGCCAGCAGCTCCCAGCGGGGGTCCTACGAGCAGTACTTC. Translating it yields CASSSQRGSYEQYF.

This clonotype has only a few counts. The V and J genes are TRBV6-1 and TRBJ2-1; 8 bases fit TRBD1. The CDR3 contains 15 residues. Germline V gene data show CDR1 as MNHNS and CDR2 as SASEGT. J was trimmed by 4 bases and V by 5 bases; bases with no gene match: 7. As DNA, the CDR3 is TGTGCCAGCAGTCGACAGGGGCCTTGGTACAATGAGCAGTTCTTC. It translates to CASSRQGPWYNEQFF.

This clonotype was seen more than once but under ten times. The chain has TRBV20-1 and TRBJ2-6; TRBD2 might be the D (6 bases). V lost 0 bases, J lost 1 base, and 10 bases lay in between. This CDR3 is 16 amino acids long. Germline loops: CDR1 DFQATT, CDR2 SNEGSKA (reference sequence). CDR3 sequence reads: CSARDLGSSGANVLTF. The CDR3 nucleotides read TGCAGTGCTAGAGATCTCGGGAGTTCTGGGGCCAACGTCCTGACTTTC.

The genes are TRBV20-1 and TRBJ1-5; TRBD1 is a possible D gene (5 bases). V lost 1 base and J 0 bases, leaving 13 bases between the germline ends. The CDR3 is 16 residues long. Germline lookup yields CDR1 DFQATT and CDR2 SNEGSKA (reference sequence). The CDR3 reads CSARGDSRYSNQPQHF. In DNA, the CDR3 is TGCAGTGCTAGAGGAGACAGCCGCTATAGCAATCAGCCCCAGCATTTT.

This clonotype has at least ten counts. V gene TRBV12-3 or TRBV12-4 combines with J gene TRBJ1-1, with D perhaps TRBD1 (6 bases). Trimming cost V 1 base and J 1 base, with 10 bases left between them. The CDR3 totals 15 residues. Here the CDR3 reads CASSLGRGWNTEAFF. CDR3 in DNA: TGTGCCAGCAGTTTAGGTAGGGGGTGGAACACTGAAGCTTTCTTT.

This clonotype came up a few times. The chain combines TRBV11-1 with TRBJ2-1; 10 nucleotides agree with TRBD2. V trimming: 5 bases; J trimming: 8 bases; junction bases outside the gene matches: 21. The CDR3 is 19 amino acids. Germline loops: CDR1 SGHAT, CDR2 FQDESV (reference sequence). CDR3 amino acids: CASSPKDSQSGRAFHEQFF. CDR3 in DNA: TGTGCCAGCAGCCCAAAGGACAGCCAAAGCGGGAGGGCCTTCCATGAGCAGTTCTTC.

This clonotype was counted between two and nine times. This sequence joins TRBV20-1 and TRBJ2-1; 10 nucleotides match TRBD2. The CDR3 length is 14 residues. Germline CDR1 is DFQATT and CDR2 is SNEGSKA (reference sequence). The CDR3 DNA follows: TGCAGCGAACTCCGGACTAGCGGCTACAATGAGCAGTTCTTC. It translates to CSELRTSGYNEQFF.

J is TRBJ2-1 and V is TRBV11-2, with D perhaps assigned TRBD1 or TRBD2 (5 bases each). The CDR3 covers 15 residues. Trimming took 3 bases from V and 8 from J, leaving 17 bases between them. Germline V gene lookup returns CDR1 SGHAT and CDR2 FQNNGV. CDR3 loop: CASSLGGGGTDEQFF. The CDR3 DNA reads TGTGCCAGCAGCTTGGGTGGGGGTGGGACCGATGAGCAGTTCTTC.

This clonotype has more than one count but fewer than ten. The chain is built from TRBV12-3 or TRBV12-4 and TRBJ1-5, with D maybe TRBD1 (6 bases). This CDR3 spans 15 amino acids. V lost 5 bases, J lost 0 bases, and 11 bases lay in between. CDR3 in amino acids: CASSGTPYSNQPQHF. CDR3 nucleotides: TGTGCCAGCAGTGGGACACCGTATAGCAATCAGCCCCAGCATTTT.

This clonotype was observed a handful of times. This chain joins TRBV28 and TRBJ2-4; unclear D gene. V dropped 9 bases and J dropped 0 bases, with 15 bases sitting between them. Germline-derived CDR1 and CDR2 are MDHEN and SYDVKM. This CDR3 region has 15 residues. DNA for the CDR3: TGTGCCAGTGGGTCTCCAGGTGGAGCCAAAAACATTCAGTACTTC. It codes for CASGSPGGAKNIQYF.

This clonotype was observed a few times. The V and J genes are TRBV20-1 and TRBJ2-4, with 7 bases fitting TRBD2. Germline loops: CDR1 DFQATT, CDR2 SNEGSKA (reference sequence). The CDR3 runs to 15 residues. The V gene end was trimmed by 0 bases and the J gene end by 0 bases; junction bases not matched to a gene: 2. CDR3 in amino acids: CSARDSSGAKNIQYF. The CDR3 coding sequence is TGCAGTGCTAGAGATTCTAGCGGAGCCAAAAACATTCAGTACTTC.

The chain couples TRBV12-3 or TRBV12-4 to TRBJ2-3; 11 nucleotides align to TRBD2. V trimming: 3 bases; J trimming: 5 bases; junction bases outside the gene matches: 10. The CDR3 length is 17 residues. The CDR3 DNA sequence: TGTGCCAGCAGTTTCATTGTAGCGGGAGGGCGGGGAGATACGCAGTATTTT. It codes for CASSFIVAGGRGDTQYF.

This clonotype was found a few times. The J gene is TRBJ2-3, the V gene TRBV5-1, with 8 nucleotides matching TRBD2. Losses at the gene ends were 2 bases for V and 2 bases for J; bases not matched to a gene: 7. This CDR3 spans 16 amino acids. Germline V lookup: CDR1 SGHRS, CDR2 YFSETQ. The CDR3 loop reads CASSLRSGGITDTQYF. CDR3 in DNA: TGCGCCAGCAGCTTAAGGAGCGGGGGAATCACAGATACGCAGTATTTT.

The chain combines TRBV2 with TRBJ2-3; 8 bases agree with TRBD2. Germline V gene sequence: CDR1 SNHLY, CDR2 FYNNEI. Trimming cost V 6 bases and J 4 bases; bases outside gene matches: 0. CDR3 length: 12 amino acids. CDR3 protein: CASRREADTQYF. CDR3 nucleotide sequence: TGTGCCAGCAGGCGGGAGGCAGATACGCAGTATTTT.

The rearrangement links TRBV7-3 to TRBJ1-1; tentative D call: TRBD1 (5 bases). Trimming cost V 2 bases and J 6 bases, with 13 bases left between them. The CDR3 spans 14 residues. CDR1 and CDR2 (germline): SGHTA, FQGTGA. This CDR3 reads CASSLAGSESEAFF. The DNA of the CDR3 is TGTGCCAGCAGCTTAGCAGGGAGTGAATCTGAAGCTTTCTTT. The full variable domain, rest sourced from reference TRBV7-3 and TRBJ1-1, is GAGVSQTPSNKVTEKGKYVELRCDPISGHTALYWYRQSLGQGPEFLIYFQGTGAADDSGLPNDRFFAVRPEGSVSTLKIQRTERGDSAVYLCASSLAGSESEAFFGQGTRLTVV.

The rearrangement uses TRBV2 and TRBJ1-6; 7 bases are shared with TRBD1. CDR1 is SNHLY and CDR2 is FYNNEI in the germline V gene. The CDR3 consists of 15 residues. The V gene end was trimmed by 7 bases and the J gene end by 0 bases; junction bases not matched to a gene: 3. CDR3 sequence reads: CASMDRSSYNSPLHF. The CDR3 coding sequence is TGTGCCAGCATGGACAGGAGCTCCTATAATTCACCCCTCCACTTT.

Details on this clonotype: It is likely a read error, because the conserved phenylalanine at the end of the CDR3 is missing. CDR3 bases: TGTGCCAGCAGTTTGAAGTGGACGGCCGATCAGCCCCAGCATTGT. Translated, it gives CASSLKWTADQPQHC. The chain joins TRBV12-3 or TRBV12-4 to TRBJ1-5; D gene uncertain. The CDR3 has 15 amino acids. With 3 bases removed from V and 5 bases from J, the gap between germline ends came to 14 bases.

This clonotype has a handful of counts. The rearrangement joins TRBV5-1 to TRBJ2-1, with 10 bases fitting TRBD1. V trimming: 0 bases; J trimming: 9 bases; junction bases outside the gene matches: 9. The CDR3 is 16 residues long. The germline CDR1 and CDR2 sequences are SGHRS and YFSETQ. The CDR3 DNA follows: TGCGCCAGCAGCTTGGACTCCGGGACAGGGGTTGGTGAGCAGTTCTTC. Encoded protein: CASSLDSGTGVGEQFF.

The table lists this clonotype with many counts. This chain joins TRBV20-1 and TRBJ2-5; D unclear. This CDR3 region has 9 residues. Germline-derived CDR1 and CDR2 are DFQATT and SNEGSKA (reference sequence). V was clipped by 4 bases and J by 3 bases, with 0 bases between them. The CDR3 nucleotides read TGCAGTGCTAAAGAGACCCAGTACTTC. This gives the protein CSAKETQYF.

This chain connects TRBV20-1 to TRBJ2-2; 7 nucleotides line up with TRBD2. J gave up 5 bases and V 0 bases, and 6 bases lay outside the gene matches. The germline V gene has CDR1 DFQATT and CDR2 SNEGSKA (reference sequence). CDR3 length equals 15 residues. The CDR3 DNA follows: TGCAGTGCTAGAGATAGTGGGCGGGGGACCGGGGAGCTGTTTTTT. Protein sequence: CSARDSGRGTGELFF.